This entry describes one T cell receptor beta chain. The data originate from a study of blood T cell repertoires in COVID-19. Generated by immunoSEQ multiplex PCR, the TCRdb table keeps only in-frame clones and is missing some. The table has 240,000 or so clones, roughly 87% seen once; the top ten hold around 7.8%. The CDR3 spans 15 residues. Germline lookup yields CDR1 SGHRS and CDR2 YFSETQ. V shed 5 bases and J shed 1 base, with 14 bases lying between them. Material for sequencing was peripheral blood. The TCR originated in a man aged 60 to 69 who had recovered from COVID-19. The chain has TRBV5-1 and TRBJ2-3; D gene ambiguous. The CDR3 region is CASSPENAGTDTQYF. As DNA, the CDR3 is TGCGCCAGCAGTCCGGAGAATGCAGGCACAGATACGCAGTATTTT.